This paragraph reports one T cell receptor beta chain. This clone occurred once. It has no known antigen specificity. No much larger clone is present one base from it, and per-base qualities are unavailable. The data are from a study of OX40 agonist ivuxolimab in advanced cancers. Turning to the overall study: Ivuxolimab, which targeted the costimulatory receptor OX40 (CD134), was an agonistic, fully human IgG2 monoclonal antibody. A male proportion of around 80% and a mean age of about 60 years, ranging from roughly 23 to 80, were recorded for the dose-escalation cohort. Intravenous ivuxolimab was administered to patients every 2 weeks at six dose levels: 0.01, 0.1, 0.3, 1.5, 3 and 10 mg/kg. Partial responses were achieved by three dose-escalation patients, of whom one had hepatocellular carcinoma and two had cutaneous melanoma. The monotherapy dose-escalation portion (N ≈ 50 patients) of the phase I ivuxolimab trial is reported in the paper. Among the approximately 54 dose-escalation patients, about 20 had hepatocellular carcinoma, 15 melanoma, 9 renal cell carcinoma and 9 head and neck cancer. Prior anti-PD-1, anti-PD-L1 or anti-CTLA-4 therapy was permitted, and checkpoint inhibitors had been received by 40% to 50% of dose-escalation patients. The point of sequencing TCRbeta in the periphery was to test whether ivuxolimab changed TCR sequence diversity and drove clonal T-cell expansion.

Patients with autoimmune disease history or receiving systemic immunosuppression were excluded from the trial. Peripheral blood for TCR sequencing was collected from all dose cohorts at baseline, on cycle 4 day 1, and on cycle 7 day 1. The samples were taken from a phase I, first-in-human, multicenter, open-label dose-escalation trial of ivuxolimab. The trial enrolled adults with locally advanced or metastatic head and neck squamous cell, hepatocellular, melanoma or renal cell carcinoma. CD4+ and CD8+ T cells were sorted separately from peripheral blood before TCR sequencing. For sequencing of the TCRbeta CDR3 region, genomic DNA was extracted from the sorted cells. The immunoSEQ Assay was used for sequencing of TCRbeta CDR3 regions. The immuneACCESS repertoire file appears here via TCRdb, limited to in-frame rearrangements. These files lack a portion of the clones; in checked studies, under half of the deficit traces to unresolved V genes, and the cause of the others is not known. This sample has tens of thousands of clones in its table, and roughly 80% of those were observed once. The ten largest clones take up about a tenth of the sample.

The paper as a whole reports these results and caveats: The antigen specificity of the clonally expanded peripheral T cells was not determined. At doses of 0.1 to 3.0 mg/kg, clonal expansion of both CD4+ and CD8+ blood T cells was observed from baseline to week 6. After ivuxolimab, more expanded clones were found on average in CD8+ T cells than in CD4+ T cells. Low levels of normalized T-cell clonal expansion were also seen in some patients who did not respond. In the 0.1-3.0 mg/kg groups, partial responders had among the lowest normalized peripheral clonal expansion, particularly in CD8+ T cells.

Its CDR3 holds 14 amino acids, cysteine through phenylalanine. Left in the record is the CDR3 DNA by itself, 42 bases read in frame from the first base. V loses 8 bases, J loses 2 bases, and the germline ends lie 15 bases apart. CDR1 and CDR2 were assigned from the germline V gene as WSHSY and SAAADI. The chain is assembled from TRBV10-2 and TRBJ1-1; a confident D gene designation cannot be given. The starting material was CD4+ or CD8+ T cells sorted from blood, obtained in a trial of the OX40 agonist ivuxolimab. The receptor comes from an adult with an advanced solid tumor such as melanoma, head and neck, liver or kidney cancer. The CDR3 amino acid sequence is: CASGRSNSNTEAFF. Read as DNA, the sequence is TGCGCCAGCGGACGATCCAACAGCAACACTGAAGCTTTCTTT.